This passage covers 22 T cell receptor beta chains from one sample sequenced in a study of CD8 T cells in ankylosing spondylitis. TCRdb called the 5' RACE reads again in MiXCR, with one record for every CDR3 protein. Altogether roughly 450,000 distinct CDR3 sequences are present, roughly a quarter being singletons, with the ten largest covering about 0.9%. For these TCRs, the target antigens are not known. The study's findings and limits: About 8 highly homologous variants made up a TCR beta motif, and this motif appeared characteristic of ankylosing spondylitis blood.

The sequencing input was blood, either unsorted or a sorted T cell fraction (not recorded which). These receptors originate from a male donor with ankylosing spondylitis.

This clonotype was seen a handful of times. CDR3 residues: CSVIGKGTDTQYF. The CDR3 DNA reads TGCAGTGTTATCGGGAAAGGGACAGATACGCAGTATTTT. The chain links TRBV20-1 to TRBJ2-3; D might be TRBD2 (5 bases). Germline-derived CDR1 and CDR2 are DFQATT and SNEGSKA (reference sequence). This CDR3 contains 13 residues. Trimming took off 7 bases at V and 3 bases at J, with 14 bases between the two ends.

The chain carries TRBV10-1 and TRBJ2-1; either TRBD1 or TRBD2 may fit D (6 bases each). The V gene's germline CDR1 is WNHNN and CDR2 SYGVQD (reference sequence). Trimming stripped 0 bases from V and 5 bases from J, with 14 bases between. CDR3 length equals 16 residues. The CDR3 loop is CASSESGGHLDNEQFF. In DNA, the CDR3 is TGCGCCAGCAGTGAGTCCGGGGGCCATCTTGACAATGAGCAGTTCTTC.

This chain connects TRBV12-3 or TRBV12-4 to TRBJ2-7; the D gene is possibly TRBD2 (6 bases). The V end lost 6 bases, the J end lost 2 bases, and 20 bases lay between the germline ends. The CDR3 spans 16 residues. In DNA form, the CDR3 reads TGTGCCAGCAGCCTCCCCTGGGGGAGGCACCCCTACGAGCAGTACTTC. It specifies CASSLPWGRHPYEQYF.

The chain links TRBV20-1 to TRBJ2-7, with a weak D call TRBD2 (6 bases). Germline V gene lookup returns CDR1 DFQATT and CDR2 SNEGSKA (reference sequence). There are 11 residues in the CDR3. V was clipped by 6 bases and J by 4 bases, with 10 bases between them. The CDR3 bases are TGCAGTGCCGACGGGAGTTACGAGCAGTACTTC. Protein: CSADGSYEQYF.

V gene TRBV10-3 combines with J gene TRBJ2-7; a weak D match, TRBD1 (6 bases). Germline V gene sequence: CDR1 ENHRY, CDR2 SYGVKD. The CDR3 sequence is 12 residues long. The DNA for the CDR3 is TGTACTGGACAGCCTCCACTCTACGAGCAGTACGTC. This sequence encodes CTGQPPLYEQYV.

This chain links TRBV12-3 or TRBV12-4 with TRBJ2-3; D may be TRBD2 (5 bases). CDR3 length: 16 amino acids. Trimming pared 6 bases from V and 6 bases from J, leaving 22 bases between. CDR3 nucleotides: TGTGCCAGCAGCTCTAGCCGGTTGGGGTTTAGCGATACGCAGTATTTT. This gives the protein CASSSSRLGFSDTQYF.

In this sample, this clonotype turned up a few times. At one end the junction does not follow the germline gene, possibly because of a read error. This rearrangement joins TRBV20-1 to TRBJ2-3, with D unclear. CDR1 and CDR2 (germline): DFQATT, SNEGSKA (reference sequence). CDR3 length: 11 residues. CDR3 protein: CSASPTNTQYF. In DNA form, the CDR3 reads TGCAGTGCTAGCCCCACAAATACGCAGTATTTT.

In this sample, this clonotype turned up a few times. V usage is TRBV20-1 and J usage is TRBJ1-1, with D uncertain. The CDR3 has 13 residues. V shed 4 bases and J shed 0 bases, with 9 bases lying between them. Germline CDR1 is DFQATT and CDR2 is SNEGSKA (reference sequence). CDR3 coding DNA: TGCAGTGCTATCGAGGGAATGAACACTGAAGCTTTCTTT. Its protein is CSAIEGMNTEAFF.

The chain couples TRBV6-5 to TRBJ2-4, with unresolved D. Germline-derived CDR1 and CDR2 are MNHEY and SVGAGI. Trimming left V 2 bases short and J 11 bases short, with 7 bases between. The CDR3 length is 11 residues. This CDR3 reads CASSYSGFQYF. In nucleotides, the CDR3 is TGTGCCAGCAGTTACAGTGGGTTTCAGTACTTC.

This clonotype came up a few times. The rearrangement uses TRBV15 and TRBJ1-5; D uncertain. V gave up 2 bases and J gave up 0 bases, with 8 bases separating them. The germline CDR1 and CDR2 sequences are LNHNV and YYDKDF (reference sequence). This CDR3 spans 15 amino acids. CDR3 amino acids: CATSRMRNSNQPQHF. The CDR3 DNA reads TGTGCCACCAGCAGAATGAGAAATAGCAATCAGCCCCAGCATTTT.

This clonotype was picked up a small number of times. CDR3 residues: CASSKPNLSGSEQYV. In nucleotides, the CDR3 is TGTGCCAGCAGCAAACCGAATCTTAGCGGGAGCGAGCAGTACGTC. This chain links TRBV21-1 with TRBJ2-7; the D call in the table, TRBD2, was not verified against the DNA. TRBV21-1 is a pseudogene segment. The CDR3 length is 15 residues.

The chain employs TRBV4-2 and TRBJ2-1; possibly TRBD1 or TRBD2 for D (5 bases each). The ends were cut back, 3 bases at V and 0 bases at J, with 15 bases in the middle. CDR3 length: 17 amino acids. Per the germline V gene, CDR1 is LGHNA and CDR2 is YNFKEQ. Here the CDR3 DNA reads TGTGCCAGCAGCCATCGCCCGGGACCACACTCCTACAATGAGCAGTTCTTC. Its protein is CASSHRPGPHSYNEQFF.

The J gene is TRBJ1-2, the V gene TRBV20-1, with D possibly matching TRBD1 (6 bases). The CDR3 consists of 12 residues. Germline CDR1 DFQATT, CDR2 SNEGSKA (reference sequence). V was pared by 6 bases and J by 4 bases, with 12 bases between. CDR3: CSALLGGYGYTF. The CDR3 DNA reads as TGCAGTGCCTTATTAGGGGGCTATGGCTACACCTTC.

The sample holds a few counts of this clonotype. The rearrangement uses TRBV29-1 and TRBJ2-1; D is unclear. The length of the CDR3 is 16 residues. CDR1 is SQVTM, CDR2 ANQGSEA, per germline. V lost 8 bases and J lost 4, with 24 bases in between. This chain's CDR3 is CSLTSGHQTSYNEQFF. In DNA, the CDR3 is TGCAGCCTTACATCTGGTCACCAAACGTCATACAATGAGCAGTTCTTC.

The chain combines TRBV7-2 with TRBJ1-4; tentatively, D is TRBD1 (5 bases). CDR1 and CDR2 (germline): SGHTA, FQGNSA. This CDR3 spans 15 amino acids. V was cut by 1 base and J by 8 bases, with 14 bases left in between. This CDR3 reads CASSLGGMRDEKLFF. The DNA for the CDR3 is TGTGCCAGCAGCTTAGGTGGGATGCGGGACGAAAAACTGTTTTTT.

V usage is TRBV4-1 and J usage is TRBJ2-1; 11 bases are a match to TRBD2. V lost 0 bases to trimming and J lost 7 bases; unmatched junction nucleotides: 5. The CDR3 contains 16 residues. CDR1 and CDR2 (germline): MGHRA, YSYEKL. The CDR3 DNA is TGCGCCAGCAGCCAAGACAGGGTAGCGGGAGGGAATGAGCAGTTCTTC. It specifies CASSQDRVAGGNEQFF.

The chain is built from TRBV4-2 and TRBJ2-1; D is unclear. Trimming shortened V by 4 bases and J by 9 bases, and 10 bases separated the two germline ends. CDR1 is LGHNA, CDR2 YNFKEQ, per germline. This CDR3 spans 12 amino acids. CDR3 region: CASSRGTGEQFF. CDR3 in DNA: TGTGCCAGCAGCCGGGGAACTGGTGAGCAGTTCTTC.

The chain is built from TRBV2 and TRBJ2-7, with 15 bases identical to TRBD2. Germline V lookup: CDR1 SNHLY, CDR2 FYNNEI. This CDR3 comprises 18 residues. Germline trimming cut 1 base from V and 1 base from J; bases unmatched to any gene: 5. The CDR3 is CASSEVGGLAGGSYEQYV. The CDR3 DNA follows: TGTGCCAGCAGTGAAGTGGGGGGACTAGCGGGAGGATCCTACGAGCAGTACGTC.

The gene calls are TRBV2 and TRBJ2-5, with D perhaps matching TRBD1 (5 bases). Germline V gene sequence: CDR1 SNHLY, CDR2 FYNNEI. There are 13 residues in the CDR3. Trimming pared 8 bases from V and 2 bases from J, leaving 12 bases between. In nucleotides, the CDR3 is TGTGCCAGCGACCCAGGGATGCAAGAGACCCAGTACTTC. It encodes CASDPGMQETQYF.

Here the CDR3 DNA reads TGTGCCAGCAGCTTACGAGGGTCAGAGCAGCCCCAGCATTTT. Its protein is CASSLRGSEQPQHF. The genes are TRBV7-8 and TRBJ1-5; D ambiguous. Trimming left V 2 bases short and J 7 bases short, with 12 bases between. Germline CDR1 and CDR2: SGHVS and FQNEAQ. This CDR3 has 14 residues.

This chain uses TRBV20-1 with TRBJ2-5; perhaps TRBD1 as D (6 bases). V lost 1 base and J lost 5, with 17 bases in between. Germline CDR1 DFQATT, CDR2 SNEGSKA (reference sequence). This CDR3 region has 15 residues. The CDR3 loop is CSARVHATGLETQYF. The DNA of the CDR3 is TGCAGTGCTAGAGTACACGCGACAGGTTTGGAGACCCAGTACTTC.

A few counts support this clonotype. The rearrangement uses TRBV10-3 and TRBJ2-3, with 8 bases that match TRBD1. This CDR3 is built from 13 residues. Losses at the gene ends were 6 bases for V and 4 bases for J; bases not matched to a gene: 3. Germline CDR1 and CDR2: ENHRY and SYGVKD. CDR3 in DNA: TGTGCCATCAGCGACAGGGGCCCAGATACGCAGTATTTT. It encodes CAISDRGPDTQYF.